This entry concerns a single T cell receptor beta chain. The antigen is unknown. Measured with immunoSEQ multiplex PCR; TCRdb has only the in-frame clones, and not every one. The top ten hold roughly 5.7% of the sample, which has under 250,000 clones, approximately 87% seen once. The data were obtained in a study of cytomegalovirus exposure and HLA in healthy donors. Study-wide points: There were a few CMV-associated chains whose specificity for CMV antigens was confirmed in vitro.

The length of the CDR3 is 14 residues. CDR1 is SGDLS, CDR2 YYNGEE, per germline. The germline V and J ends were trimmed by 4 bases and 7 bases, with 18 bases remaining between them. Sample: PBMCs. The source of this sequence is a woman younger than 30 in good health and CMV-seronegative. This chain uses TRBV9 with TRBJ2-7, with D possibly being TRBD2 (6 bases). The CDR3 DNA sequence: TGTGCCAGCAGCCAGAGTGGACGGGGGAGGGAGCAGTACTTC. Residues: CASSQSGRGREQYF. Full variable domain (rest looked up from reference TRBV9 and TRBJ2-7): DSGVTQTPKHLITATGQRVTLRCSPRSGDLSVYWYQQSLDQGLQFLIQYYNGEERAKGNILERFSAQQFPDLHSELNLSSLELGDSALYFCASSQSGRGREQYFGPGTRLTVT.